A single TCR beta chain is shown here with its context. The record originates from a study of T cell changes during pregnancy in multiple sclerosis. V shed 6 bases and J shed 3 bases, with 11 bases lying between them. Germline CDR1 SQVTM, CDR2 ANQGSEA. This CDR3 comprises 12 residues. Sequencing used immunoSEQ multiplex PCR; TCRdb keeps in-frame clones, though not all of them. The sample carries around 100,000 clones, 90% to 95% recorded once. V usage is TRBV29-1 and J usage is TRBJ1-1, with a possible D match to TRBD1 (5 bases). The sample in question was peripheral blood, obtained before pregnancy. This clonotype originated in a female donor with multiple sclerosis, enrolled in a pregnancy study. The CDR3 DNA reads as TGCAGCGTAAGCAGGGTTCACACTGAAGCTTTCTTT. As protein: CSVSRVHTEAFF.